This TCR beta chain came from a study of graft-versus-host responses after intestinal transplantation. Study details: Each recipient received anti-thymocyte globulin induction, then tacrolimus and steroids for 2 to 4 years. Broader study findings: An association linked early post-transplant HvG declines with peak circulating GvH clone levels. The study found high graft-versus-host to host-versus-graft clonal ratios in allografts of patients with graft-donor T cell macrochimerism. The recipient marrow held GvH clones, and some of them showed up first in ileum or blood.

Assay used: immunoSEQ multiplex PCR; TCRdb lists only in-frame clones, some missing. In the table there are tens of thousands of clones, about nine tenths of which are singletons. The germline CDR1 and CDR2 sequences are SGHTA and FQGNSA. The CDR3 has 14 residues. V lost 3 bases, J lost 1 base, and 0 bases stayed unmatched. A note on this clone: What it binds is unknown.

Sequenced here: unstimulated CD4+ T cells sorted from spleen or lymph node cells, sampled before intestinal transplant. This TCR was recovered from a human donor who received an intestinal transplant. The chain combines TRBV7-2 with TRBJ2-7; 10 bases align to TRBD2. CDR3 residues: CASSFSGGSYEQYF. DNA for the CDR3: TGTGCCAGCAGCTTTAGCGGGGGGTCCTACGAGCAGTACTTC. The full variable domain, its missing parts supplied by reference TRBV7-2 and TRBJ2-7, is GAGVSQSPSNKVTEKGKDVELRCDPISGHTALYWYRQSLGQGLEFLIYFQGNSAPDKSGLPSDRFSAERTGGSVSTLTIQRTQQEDSAVYLCASSFSGGSYEQYFGPGTRLTVT.